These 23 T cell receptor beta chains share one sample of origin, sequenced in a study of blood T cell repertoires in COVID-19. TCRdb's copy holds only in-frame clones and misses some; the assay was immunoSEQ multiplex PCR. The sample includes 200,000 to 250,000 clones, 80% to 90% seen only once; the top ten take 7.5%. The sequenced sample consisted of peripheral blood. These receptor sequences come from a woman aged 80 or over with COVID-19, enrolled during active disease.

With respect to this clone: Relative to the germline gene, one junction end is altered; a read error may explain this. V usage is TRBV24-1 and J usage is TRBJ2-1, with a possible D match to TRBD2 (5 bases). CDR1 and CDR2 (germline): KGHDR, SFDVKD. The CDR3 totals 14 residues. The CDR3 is CAASDLSGMDEQFF. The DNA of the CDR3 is TGTGCCGCCAGTGATTTGTCCGGGATGGATGAGCAGTTCTTC.

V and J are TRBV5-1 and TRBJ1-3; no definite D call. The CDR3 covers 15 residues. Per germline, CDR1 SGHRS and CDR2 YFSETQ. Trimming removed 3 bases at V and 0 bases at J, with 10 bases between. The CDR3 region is CASSSGGLSGNTIYF. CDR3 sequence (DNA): TGCGCCAGCAGCTCTGGAGGGCTCTCTGGAAACACCATATATTTT.

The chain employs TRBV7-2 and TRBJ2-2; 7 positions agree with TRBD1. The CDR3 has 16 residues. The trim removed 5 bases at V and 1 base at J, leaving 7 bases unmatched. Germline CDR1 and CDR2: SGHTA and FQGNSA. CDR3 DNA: TGTGCCAGCAGCGGAGACAGGGACCGGAACACCGGGGAGCTGTTTTTT. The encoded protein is CASSGDRDRNTGELFF. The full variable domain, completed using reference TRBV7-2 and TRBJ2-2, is GAGVSQSPSNKVTEKGKDVELRCDPISGHTALYWYRQSLGQGLEFLIYFQGNSAPDKSGLPSDRFSAERTGGSVSTLTIQRTQQEDSAVYLCASSGDRDRNTGELFFGEGSRLTVL.

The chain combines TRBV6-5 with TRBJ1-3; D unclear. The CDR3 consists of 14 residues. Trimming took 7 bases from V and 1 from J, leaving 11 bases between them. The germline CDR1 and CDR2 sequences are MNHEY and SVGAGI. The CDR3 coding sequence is TGTGCCAGCAAAACGGGGAGGTCTGGAAACACCATATATTTT. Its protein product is CASKTGRSGNTIYF.

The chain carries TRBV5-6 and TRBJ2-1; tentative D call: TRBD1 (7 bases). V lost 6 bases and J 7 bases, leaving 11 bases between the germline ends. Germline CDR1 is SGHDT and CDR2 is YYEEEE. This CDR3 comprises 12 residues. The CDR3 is CASKAGGNEQFF. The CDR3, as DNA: TGTGCCAGCAAGGCAGGGGGGAATGAGCAGTTCTTC.

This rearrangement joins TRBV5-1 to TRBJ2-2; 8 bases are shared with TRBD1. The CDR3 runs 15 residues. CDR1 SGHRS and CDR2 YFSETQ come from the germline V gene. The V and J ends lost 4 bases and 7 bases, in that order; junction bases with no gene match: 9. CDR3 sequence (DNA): TGCGCCAGCAGCACCGGACAGGGCGCGGTCGGGGAGCTGTTTTTT. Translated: CASSTGQGAVGELFF.

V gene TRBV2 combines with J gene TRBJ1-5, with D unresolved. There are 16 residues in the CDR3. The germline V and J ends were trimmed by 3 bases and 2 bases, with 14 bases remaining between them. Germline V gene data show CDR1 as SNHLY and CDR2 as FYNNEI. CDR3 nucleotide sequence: TGTGCCAGCAGTGAGTTTAAGGCCAGCGGCAATCAGCCCCAGCATTTT. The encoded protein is CASSEFKASGNQPQHF.

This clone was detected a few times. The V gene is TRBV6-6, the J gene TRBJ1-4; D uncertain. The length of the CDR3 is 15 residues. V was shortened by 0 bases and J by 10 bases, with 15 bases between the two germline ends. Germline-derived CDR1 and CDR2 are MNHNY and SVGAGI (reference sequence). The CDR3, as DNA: TGTGCCAGCAGTTACTCGGGGAGGGAAGTTGGAAAACTGTTTTTT. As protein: CASSYSGREVGKLFF.

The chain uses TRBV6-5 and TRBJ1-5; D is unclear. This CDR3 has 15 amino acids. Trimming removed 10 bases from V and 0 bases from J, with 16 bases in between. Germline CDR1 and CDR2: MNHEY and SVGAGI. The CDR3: CAITLSRFSNQPQHF. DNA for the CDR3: TGTGCCATCACATTATCCAGGTTTAGCAATCAGCCCCAGCATTTT.

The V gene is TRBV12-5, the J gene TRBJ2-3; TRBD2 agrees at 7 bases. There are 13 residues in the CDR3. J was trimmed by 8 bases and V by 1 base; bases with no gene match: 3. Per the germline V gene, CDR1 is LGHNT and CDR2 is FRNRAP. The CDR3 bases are TGTGCTAGTGGTTTGGCAAGACTAGCTACGCAGTATTTT. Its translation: CASGLARLATQYF.

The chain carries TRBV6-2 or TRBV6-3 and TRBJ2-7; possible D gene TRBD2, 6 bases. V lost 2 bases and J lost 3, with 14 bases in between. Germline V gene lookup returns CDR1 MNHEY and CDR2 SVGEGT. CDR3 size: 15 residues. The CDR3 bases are TGTGCCAGCAGTTACGAGCGGGCAGCGAACTACGAGCAGTACTTC. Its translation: CASSYERAANYEQYF.

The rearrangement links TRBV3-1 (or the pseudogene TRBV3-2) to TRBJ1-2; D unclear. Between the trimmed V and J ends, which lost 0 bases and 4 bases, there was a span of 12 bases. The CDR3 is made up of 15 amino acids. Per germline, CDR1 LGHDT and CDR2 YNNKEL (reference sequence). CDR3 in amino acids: CASSQDYSQPYGYTF. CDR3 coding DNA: TGTGCCAGCAGCCAAGATTACTCACAGCCCTATGGCTACACCTTC.

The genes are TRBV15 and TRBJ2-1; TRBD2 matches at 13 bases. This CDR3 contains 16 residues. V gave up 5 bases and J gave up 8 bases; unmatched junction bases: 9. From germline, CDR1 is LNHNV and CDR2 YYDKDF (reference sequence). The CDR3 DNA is TGTGCCACCAGCGGTCGGACTAGCGGGAGAAAGGATGAGCAGTTCTTC. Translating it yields CATSGRTSGRKDEQFF.

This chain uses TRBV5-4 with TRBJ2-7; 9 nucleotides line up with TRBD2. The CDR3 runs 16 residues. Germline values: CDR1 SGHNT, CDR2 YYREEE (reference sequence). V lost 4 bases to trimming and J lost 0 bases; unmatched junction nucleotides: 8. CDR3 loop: CASSRTSGRYSYEQYF. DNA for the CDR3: TGTGCCAGCAGCCGGACGAGCGGGAGGTACTCCTACGAGCAGTACTTC. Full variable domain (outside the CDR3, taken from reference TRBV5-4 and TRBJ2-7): ETGVTQSPTHLIKTRGQQVTLRCSSQSGHNTVSWYQQALGQGPQFIFQYYREEENGRGNFPPRFSGLQFPNYSSELNVNALELDDSALYLCASSRTSGRYSYEQYFGPGTRLTVT.

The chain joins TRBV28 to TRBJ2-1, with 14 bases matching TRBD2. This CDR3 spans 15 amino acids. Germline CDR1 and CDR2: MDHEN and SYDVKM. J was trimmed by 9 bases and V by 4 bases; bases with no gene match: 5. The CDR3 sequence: CASSYGTSGSGEQFF. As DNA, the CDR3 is TGTGCCAGCAGTTACGGGACTAGCGGGAGCGGTGAGCAGTTCTTC.

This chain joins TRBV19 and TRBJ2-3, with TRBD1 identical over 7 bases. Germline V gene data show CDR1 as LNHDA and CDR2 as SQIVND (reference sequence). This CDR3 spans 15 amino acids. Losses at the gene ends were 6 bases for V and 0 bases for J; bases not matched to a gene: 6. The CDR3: CASSRDRSSTDTQYF. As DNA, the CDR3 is TGTGCCAGTAGCCGGGACAGATCTAGCACAGATACGCAGTATTTT.

The chain's CDR3 is CASSQGGGKDTQYF. The CDR3 region has the DNA TGTGCCAGCAGCCAAGGCGGGGGTAAAGATACGCAGTATTTT. The rearrangement uses TRBV4-2 and TRBJ2-3, with 7 bases fitting TRBD2. The CDR3 sequence is 14 residues long. Germline assignment: CDR1 LGHNA and CDR2 YNFKEQ. The V gene end was trimmed by 1 base and the J gene end by 5 bases; junction bases not matched to a gene: 3.

In DNA form, the CDR3 reads TGTGCCATCAGTGAGTCCGGGTGGGGCTACACCTTC. Translating gives CAISESGWGYTF. The chain joins TRBV10-3 to TRBJ1-2; D is unresolved. CDR3 length: 12 amino acids. The V end was cut by 0 bases, the J end by 8 bases, with 7 bases between. Germline CDR1 ENHRY, CDR2 SYGVKD.

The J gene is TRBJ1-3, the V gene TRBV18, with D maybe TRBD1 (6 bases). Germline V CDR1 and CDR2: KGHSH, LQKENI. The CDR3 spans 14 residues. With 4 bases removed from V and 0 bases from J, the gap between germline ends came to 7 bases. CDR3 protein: CASSRQDSGNTIYF. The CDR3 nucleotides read TGTGCCAGCTCACGACAGGACTCTGGAAACACCATATATTTT.

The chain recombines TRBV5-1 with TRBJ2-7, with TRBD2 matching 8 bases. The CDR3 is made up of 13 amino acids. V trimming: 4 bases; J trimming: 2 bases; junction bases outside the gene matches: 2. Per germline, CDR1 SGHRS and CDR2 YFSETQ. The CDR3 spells CASSPGGAYEQYF. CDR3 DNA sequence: TGCGCCAGCAGCCCCGGGGGGGCCTACGAGCAGTACTTC.

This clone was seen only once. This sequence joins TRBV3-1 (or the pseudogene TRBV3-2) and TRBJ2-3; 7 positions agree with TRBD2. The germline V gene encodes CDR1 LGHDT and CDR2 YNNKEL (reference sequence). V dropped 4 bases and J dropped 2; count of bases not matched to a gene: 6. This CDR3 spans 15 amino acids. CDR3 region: CASSLWAGVTDTQYF. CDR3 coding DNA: TGTGCCAGCAGCCTCTGGGCGGGGGTCACAGATACGCAGTATTTT.

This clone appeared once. The CDR3 spells CASSARTVSPLHF. DNA for the CDR3: TGTGCCAGCAGCGCCCGGACAGTATCACCCCTCCACTTT. This chain connects TRBV7-9 to TRBJ1-6; D might be TRBD1 (6 bases). The CDR3 extends over 13 amino acids. Germline V gene lookup returns CDR1 SEHNR and CDR2 FQNEAQ (reference sequence). Trimming took 5 bases from V and 10 from J, leaving 12 bases between them.

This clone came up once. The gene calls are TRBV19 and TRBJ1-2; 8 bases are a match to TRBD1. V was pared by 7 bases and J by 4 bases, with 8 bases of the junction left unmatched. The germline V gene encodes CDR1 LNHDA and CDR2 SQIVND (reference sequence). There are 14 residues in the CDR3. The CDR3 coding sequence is TGTGCCAGTATTTGGGCAGGGGGCAGCTATGGCTACACCTTC. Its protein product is CASIWAGGSYGYTF.